This T cell receptor beta chain was identified during a study of cytomegalovirus exposure and HLA in healthy donors. The CDR3 sequence is 14 residues long. V dropped 5 bases and J dropped 1; count of bases not matched to a gene: 1. CDR1 MNHEY and CDR2 SVGAGI come from the germline V gene. Primers: 60 Vbeta forward and 13 Jbeta reverse. Using immunoSEQ multiplex PCR, the repertoire was profiled, and TCRdb retains in-frame clones only, with some absent. The sample holds over 150,000 clones, around four fifths seen once. Of note for this clone: This same CDR3 is encoded by further DNA sequences in the sample.

The sequenced sample was PBMCs. This TCR was recovered from a woman between 50 and 59 years old in good health and CMV-seronegative. The J gene is TRBJ2-3, the V gene TRBV6-5; 9 bases align to TRBD1. CDR3 in DNA: TGTGCCAGCAGTCGGACAGGGGGCACAGATACGCAGTATTTT. Translated, it gives CASSRTGGTDTQYF.